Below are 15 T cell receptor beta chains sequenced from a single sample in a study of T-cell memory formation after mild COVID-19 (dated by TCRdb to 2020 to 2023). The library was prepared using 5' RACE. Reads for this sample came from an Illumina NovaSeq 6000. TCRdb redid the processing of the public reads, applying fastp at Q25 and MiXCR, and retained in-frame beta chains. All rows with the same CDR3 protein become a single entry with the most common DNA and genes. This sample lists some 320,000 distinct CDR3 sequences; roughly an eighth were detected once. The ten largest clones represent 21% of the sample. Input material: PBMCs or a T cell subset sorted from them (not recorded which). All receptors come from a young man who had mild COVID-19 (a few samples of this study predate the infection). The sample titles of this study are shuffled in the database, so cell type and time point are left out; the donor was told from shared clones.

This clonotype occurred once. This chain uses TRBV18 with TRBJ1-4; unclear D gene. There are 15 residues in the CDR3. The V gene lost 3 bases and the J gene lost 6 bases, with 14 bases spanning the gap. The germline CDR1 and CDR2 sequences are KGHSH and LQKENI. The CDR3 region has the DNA TGTGCCAGCTCACCTATGGGGTCAATTTATGAAAAACTGTTTTTT. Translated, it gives CASSPMGSIYEKLFF.

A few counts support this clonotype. Written as DNA, the CDR3 is TGCAGCTTGGGAGATAGCACAGATACGCAGTATTTT. It codes for CSLGDSTDTQYF. The V and J genes are TRBV20-1 and TRBJ2-3; possibly TRBD2 for D (5 bases). This CDR3 comprises 12 residues. The germline CDR1 and CDR2 sequences are DFQATT and SNEGSKA (reference sequence).

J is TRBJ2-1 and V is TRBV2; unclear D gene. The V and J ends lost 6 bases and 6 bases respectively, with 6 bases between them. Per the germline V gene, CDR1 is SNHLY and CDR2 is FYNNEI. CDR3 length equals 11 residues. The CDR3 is CASRQFNEQFF. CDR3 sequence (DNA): TGTGCCAGCAGACAGTTCAATGAGCAGTTCTTC.

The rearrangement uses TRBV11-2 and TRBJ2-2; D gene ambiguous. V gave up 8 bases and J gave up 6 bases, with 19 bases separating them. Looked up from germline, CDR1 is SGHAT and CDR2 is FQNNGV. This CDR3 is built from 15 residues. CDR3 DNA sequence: TGTGCCAGCGTCGATGGCCTCACCCAGGCCGGGGAGCTGTTTTTT. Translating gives CASVDGLTQAGELFF. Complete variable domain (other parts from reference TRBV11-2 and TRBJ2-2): EAGVAQSPRYKIIEKRQSVAFWCNPISGHATLYWYQQILGQGPKLLIQFQNNGVVDDSQLPKDRFSAERLKGVDSTLKIQPAKLEDSAVYLCASVDGLTQAGELFFGEGSRLTVL.

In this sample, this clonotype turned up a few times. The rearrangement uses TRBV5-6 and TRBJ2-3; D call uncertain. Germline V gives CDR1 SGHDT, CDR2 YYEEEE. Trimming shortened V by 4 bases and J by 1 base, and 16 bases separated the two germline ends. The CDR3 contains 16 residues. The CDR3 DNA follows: TGTGCCAGCAGCCCCTCCACGTCAGATCGCACAGATACGCAGTATTTT. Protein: CASSPSTSDRTDTQYF.

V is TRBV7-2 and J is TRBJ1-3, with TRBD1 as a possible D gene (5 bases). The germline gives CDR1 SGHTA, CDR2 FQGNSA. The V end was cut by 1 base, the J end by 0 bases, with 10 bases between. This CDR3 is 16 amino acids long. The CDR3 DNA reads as TGTGCCAGCAGCTTAGGGGGCCCAATCTCTGGAAACACCATATATTTT. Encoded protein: CASSLGGPISGNTIYF.

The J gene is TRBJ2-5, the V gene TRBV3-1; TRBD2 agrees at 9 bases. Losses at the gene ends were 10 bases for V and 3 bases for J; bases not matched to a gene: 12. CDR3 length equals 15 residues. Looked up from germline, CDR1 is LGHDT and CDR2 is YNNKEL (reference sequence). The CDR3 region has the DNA TGTGCCACCACCCAAATTAGCGGGGGTGAAGAGACCCAGTACTTC. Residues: CATTQISGGEETQYF.

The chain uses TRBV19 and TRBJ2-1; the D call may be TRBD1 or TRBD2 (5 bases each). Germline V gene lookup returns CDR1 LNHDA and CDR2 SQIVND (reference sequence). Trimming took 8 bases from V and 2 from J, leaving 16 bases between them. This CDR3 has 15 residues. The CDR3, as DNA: TGTGCCAGTCGAGGCACCGGGACGGCCTACAATGAGCAGTTCTTC. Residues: CASRGTGTAYNEQFF.

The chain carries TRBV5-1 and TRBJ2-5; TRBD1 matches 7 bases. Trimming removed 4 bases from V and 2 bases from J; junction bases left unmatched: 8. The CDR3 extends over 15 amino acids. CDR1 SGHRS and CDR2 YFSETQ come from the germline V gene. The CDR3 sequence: CASSTGTAVQETQYF. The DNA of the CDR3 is TGCGCCAGCAGCACCGGGACAGCTGTACAAGAGACCCAGTACTTC.

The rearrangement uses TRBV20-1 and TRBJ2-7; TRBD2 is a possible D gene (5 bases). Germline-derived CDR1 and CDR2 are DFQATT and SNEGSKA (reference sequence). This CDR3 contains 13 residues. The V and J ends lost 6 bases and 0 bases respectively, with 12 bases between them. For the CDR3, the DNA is TGCAGTGCCCTGGACTGGAGCTCCTACGAGCAGTACTTC. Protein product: CSALDWSSYEQYF.

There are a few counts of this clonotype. CDR3: CASSVGLGRETQYF. The CDR3 region has the DNA TGTGCCAGCAGCGTCGGACTGGGTCGGGAGACCCAGTACTTC. This sequence joins TRBV9 and TRBJ2-5; D perhaps matches TRBD2 (5 bases). Germline CDR1 SGDLS, CDR2 YYNGEE. Trimming cost V 2 bases and J 5 bases, with 13 bases left between them. This CDR3 is built from 14 residues.

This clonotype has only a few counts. The CDR3 region is CSVTVWNTEAFF. DNA for the CDR3: TGCAGCGTTACCGTGTGGAACACTGAAGCTTTCTTT. The chain employs TRBV29-1 and TRBJ1-1, with unresolved D. The CDR3 extends over 12 amino acids. CDR1 SQVTM and CDR2 ANQGSEA come from the germline V gene. V lost 5 bases and J 1 base, leaving 8 bases between the germline ends.

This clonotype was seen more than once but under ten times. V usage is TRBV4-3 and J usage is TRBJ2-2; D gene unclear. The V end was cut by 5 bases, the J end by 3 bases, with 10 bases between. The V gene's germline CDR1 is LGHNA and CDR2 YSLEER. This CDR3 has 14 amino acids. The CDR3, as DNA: TGCGCCAGCAGCAGCCCATCACACACCGGGGAGCTGTTTTTT. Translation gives CASSSPSHTGELFF.

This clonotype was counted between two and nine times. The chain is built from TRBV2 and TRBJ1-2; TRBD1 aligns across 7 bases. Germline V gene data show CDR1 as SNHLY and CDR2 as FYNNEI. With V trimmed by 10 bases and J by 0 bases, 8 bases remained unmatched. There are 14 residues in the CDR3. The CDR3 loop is CATHTTGANYGYTF. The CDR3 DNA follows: TGTGCCACTCATACTACAGGGGCTAACTATGGCTACACCTTC. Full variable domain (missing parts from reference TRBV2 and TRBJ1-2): EPEVTQTPSHQVTQMGQEVILRCVPISNHLYFYWYRQILGQKVEFLVSFYNNEISEKSEIFDDQFSVERPDGSNFTLKIRSTKLEDSAMYFCATHTTGANYGYTFGSGTRLTVV.

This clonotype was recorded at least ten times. CDR3 DNA: TGTGCCAGCAGTCCGGGACAGGGTAATTCCGAGCAGTACTTC. Protein product: CASSPGQGNSEQYF. This rearrangement joins TRBV12-3 or TRBV12-4 to TRBJ2-7; 9 bases fit TRBD1. V was pared by 5 bases and J by 6 bases, with 8 bases of the junction left unmatched. The CDR3 covers 14 residues.